This T cell receptor (beta chain) was documented in a study of CD8 T cells in ankylosing spondylitis listed by TCRdb under 2017. General notes on the study: The study set out to find disease-linked TCR variants by profiling T cell receptor beta repertoires in ankylosing spondylitis patients and healthy donors. The full study cohort was made up of roughly 25 ankylosing spondylitis patients and around 100 healthy donors. Peripheral blood was sampled, and synovial fluid was additionally collected from ankylosing spondylitis patients.

These reads were obtained on an Illumina HiSeq 2500. Quantitative 5'-RACE with molecular barcodes was the method used to prepare the TCR beta libraries. Per the source publication's procedure: Disease-linked TCR variants were identified with a new computational method built on a probabilistic model of VDJ rearrangement. TCRdb reworked the public reads: Q25 trimming with fastp, MiXCR clone assembly, productive beta chains retained. Rows matching on CDR3 protein sequence are summarized as one entry with the most common DNA and genes. The V and J calls were determined by TCRdb, not by the authors. The sample has about 450,000 distinct CDR3 sequences on record, approximately 26% of them singletons. Under 0.9% of the sample rests with the top ten. CDR1 and CDR2, per the germline V gene, are SGDLS and YYNGEE. From the cysteine through the phenylalanine, the CDR3 covers 15 amino acids. Of the read, only the CDR3 DNA is kept; its 45 bases are in frame from base 1. V lost 4 bases and J lost 5 bases, and the count of bases not matched to a germline gene is 8.

General conclusions and limits of the study: According to the report, matched synovial fluid samples from ankylosing spondylitis patients were significantly enriched for the disease-linked clones. Blood from ankylosing spondylitis patients appeared to be characterized by a TCR beta motif made up of several highly homologous amino acid variants. In peripheral blood, the disease-linked clones were found at relatively low frequencies and had a CD8+ phenotype. Some TCR beta motif variants had previously been reported in synovial fluid and blood of reactive arthritis patients, which suggested common disease-initiation mechanisms.

For this clonotype: Its specific antigen is unknown. Base quality data are lacking; no much larger clone is found one base away.

The V and J segments used are TRBV9 and TRBJ2-1; the junction holds 8 bases that match TRBD2. The sequenced sample was blood, either unsorted or a sorted T cell fraction (not recorded which). The source is a male donor with ankylosing spondylitis. The CDR3 is CASSTSGSPHNEQFF. The DNA reads as follows: TGTGCCAGCAGCACCAGCGGGAGTCCCCACAATGAGCAGTTCTTC.